These T cell receptor beta chains were read from a single sample in a study of cytomegalovirus exposure and HLA in healthy donors. The assay was immunoSEQ multiplex PCR, and TCRdb's table has in-frame clones only and misses some. The sample yields about 170,000 clones, of which the top ten take up roughly 1.3%. The source material was PBMCs. The receptor source for this set is a woman in her fifties or sixties in good health and CMV-seronegative. The CDR3 runs from the conserved cysteine through the conserved F or W. Each record gives: CDR3 protein, CDR3 DNA, V gene, J gene, D gene. A D gene is named only where the DNA matches it firmly.

CDR3: CASSLHGGRETQYF
DNA: TGTGCCAGCAGCTTGCACGGGGGGCGGGAGACCCAGTACTTC
V: TRBV5-4
J: TRBJ2-5
D: .

CDR3: CASSLYRGSADTQYF
DNA: TGTGCCAGCAGTTTATATCGGGGGAGTGCAGATACGCAGTATTTT
V: TRBV27
J: TRBJ2-3
D: .

CDR3: CASSLDSHNQPQHF
DNA: TGTGCCAGCAGCCTTGACAGTCACAATCAGCCCCAGCATTTT
V: TRBV7-9
J: TRBJ1-5
D: .

CDR3: CASLGLAGGKEIFF
DNA: TGCGCCAGCTTGGGACTAGCGGGAGGGAAGGAAATATTCTTC
V: TRBV5-1
J: TRBJ2-1
D: TRBD2

CDR3: CASCQSSRSTDTQYF
DNA: TGTGCCAGCTGTCAATCGAGTCGGAGCACAGATACGCAGTATTTT
V: TRBV18
J: TRBJ2-3
D: .

CDR3: CASSTGGTIVEQYF
DNA: TGTGCCAGCAGCACGGGGGGGACCATCGTCGAGCAGTACTTC
V: TRBV4-2
J: TRBJ2-7
D: TRBD2

CDR3: CASSPQGTGVYGYTF
DNA: TGTGCCAGTAGTCCTCAGGGGACAGGAGTATATGGCTACACCTTC
V: TRBV19
J: TRBJ1-2
D: TRBD1

CDR3: CASISPGLAGNEQFF
DNA: TGCGCCAGCATCTCTCCGGGACTAGCGGGCAATGAGCAGTTCTTC
V: TRBV4-1
J: TRBJ2-1
D: TRBD2

CDR3: CASSTGNSPLHF
DNA: TGTGCCAGCAGTACAGGGAATTCACCCCTCCACTTT
V: TRBV6-5
J: TRBJ1-6
D: .

CDR3: CASSLGLGATNYGYTF
DNA: TGCGCCAGCAGCTTGGGCTTAGGGGCAACTAACTATGGCTACACCTTC
V: TRBV5-1
J: TRBJ1-2
D: .

CDR3: CASSDQLGVFPLHF
DNA: TGTGCCAGCAGTGACCAATTGGGCGTCTTCCCCCTCCACTTT
V: TRBV6-1
J: TRBJ1-6
D: .

CDR3: CASRGGYEQYF
DNA: TGTGCCAGCAGAGGGGGTTACGAGCAGTACTTC
V: TRBV6-1
J: TRBJ2-7
D: .

CDR3: CASSPVEGDTQYF
DNA: TGTGCCAGCAGCCCCGTGGAGGGAGATACGCAGTATTTT
V: TRBV6-5
J: TRBJ2-3
D: .

CDR3: CASSLVLLEAFF
DNA: TGTGCCAGCAGCTTAGTGCTATTAGAAGCTTTCTTT
V: TRBV7-2
J: TRBJ1-1
D: .

CDR3: CAWSVWGDPRANEQFF
DNA: TGTGCCTGGAGTGTATGGGGGGACCCAAGGGCCAATGAGCAGTTCTTC
V: TRBV30
J: TRBJ2-1
D: .

CDR3: CASSSYPRTGTGTEQYF
DNA: TGTGCCAGCAGCTCGTACCCCAGGACCGGGACAGGGACCGAGCAGTACTTC
V: TRBV7-8
J: TRBJ2-7
D: TRBD1

CDR3: CASSQGTSRGTDTQYF
DNA: TGCGCCAGCAGCCAAGGTACTAGCCGGGGCACAGATACGCAGTATTTT
V: TRBV4-3
J: TRBJ2-3
D: .

CDR3: CASSTPGTTGTQYF
DNA: TGTGCCAGTAGTACTCCGGGGACAACCGGGACGCAGTATTTT
V: TRBV19
J: TRBJ2-3
D: .

CDR3: CASFTLRPDRATNEKLFF
DNA: TGTGCCAGCTTCACATTAAGACCGGACAGGGCAACTAATGAAAAACTGTTTTTT
V: TRBV18
J: TRBJ1-4
D: TRBD1

CDR3: CASSLRASGGTDTQYF
DNA: TGCGCCAGCAGCTTGAGAGCTAGCGGGGGCACAGATACGCAGTATTTT
V: TRBV5-1
J: TRBJ2-3
D: TRBD2

CDR3: CASSVDLQVMNTEAFF
DNA: TGTGCCAGTAGTGTGGACCTACAGGTGATGAACACTGAAGCTTTCTTT
V: TRBV19
J: TRBJ1-1
D: .

CDR3: CASSSRRDSADTQYF
DNA: TGTGCCAGCAGCTCGAGGAGGGATTCGGCAGATACGCAGTATTTT
V: TRBV7-9
J: TRBJ2-3
D: .

CDR3: CASSPRGGDEQFF
DNA: TGTGCCAGCAGCCCACGGGGGGGTGATGAGCAGTTCTTC
V: TRBV11-1
J: TRBJ2-1
D: TRBD2

CDR3: CASSFTGAGNTIYF
DNA: TGTGCCAGCAGCTTTACAGGGGCTGGAAACACCATATATTTT
V: TRBV5-4
J: TRBJ1-3
D: TRBD1

CDR3: CAWGRLSGTTEAFF
DNA: TGTGCCTGGGGTCGACTATCCGGGACTACTGAAGCTTTCTTT
V: TRBV30
J: TRBJ1-1
D: .

CDR3: CASSPESTTNEKLFF
DNA: TGTGCCAGCTCACCAGAGTCCACAACTAATGAAAAACTGTTTTTT
V: TRBV18
J: TRBJ1-4
D: .

CDR3: CASSTLGGQGGDTQYF
DNA: TGTGCCAGCAGCACCCTGGGGGGACAGGGAGGTGATACGCAGTATTTT
V: TRBV9
J: TRBJ2-3
D: TRBD1

CDR3: CASSLASQYTGELFF
DNA: TGTGCCAGCAGCTTGGCTAGTCAGTACACCGGGGAGCTGTTTTTT
V: TRBV5-4
J: TRBJ2-2
D: .